Below are 22 T cell receptor beta chains sequenced from a single sample in a study of shared clonotypes between healthy human individuals. Generated by immunoSEQ multiplex PCR, the TCRdb table keeps only in-frame clones and is missing some. The table has around 2,000,000 clones, 95% seen once. The sample consisted of naive CD4+ T cells sorted from blood. The subset was: CD45RA+ positively selected. Receptor source: a man younger than 35 in good health.

The J gene is TRBJ2-7, the V gene TRBV5-1, with 8 bases lining up with TRBD1. Germline V gene sequence: CDR1 SGHRS, CDR2 YFSETQ. There are 14 residues in the CDR3. Losses at the gene ends were 4 bases for V and 4 bases for J; bases not matched to a gene: 7. The CDR3: CASSQTGDTYEQYF. In nucleotides, the CDR3 is TGCGCCAGCAGCCAGACAGGGGATACGTACGAGCAGTACTTC.

The V and J genes are TRBV11-3 and TRBJ2-1; D is perhaps TRBD1 (5 bases). The V gene lost 1 base and the J gene lost 4 bases, with 20 bases spanning the gap. This CDR3 contains 18 residues. Looked up from germline, CDR1 is SGHNT and CDR2 is YENEEA. The CDR3 sequence is CASSLGASATGQYNEQFF. The CDR3 DNA reads as TGTGCCAGCAGCTTAGGGGCCTCAGCTACAGGTCAATACAATGAGCAGTTCTTC.

V usage is TRBV2 and J usage is TRBJ2-1; D tentatively reads TRBD1 or TRBD2 (6 bases each). The germline V gene encodes CDR1 SNHLY and CDR2 FYNNEI. Between the trimmed V and J ends, which lost 4 bases and 12 bases, there was a span of 16 bases. The CDR3 is made up of 13 amino acids. As DNA, the CDR3 is TGTGCCAGCAGTGGACAGGAGGGCAATTCGCAGTTCTTC. This sequence encodes CASSGQEGNSQFF.

As DNA, the CDR3 is TGTGCCAGCACCCGGACAGGGCCCCTCAATCAGCCCCAGCATTTT. Protein: CASTRTGPLNQPQHF. The chain joins TRBV6-5 to TRBJ1-5; 8 nucleotides align to TRBD1. Germline V gene data show CDR1 as MNHEY and CDR2 as SVGAGI. Germline trimming cut 7 bases from V and 3 bases from J; bases unmatched to any gene: 8. This CDR3 has 15 residues.

The V gene is TRBV6-5, the J gene TRBJ1-6; D gene unclear. The CDR3 spans 12 residues. From germline, CDR1 is MNHEY and CDR2 SVGAGI. Trimming removed 4 bases at V and 10 bases at J, with 8 bases between. CDR3 bases: TGTGCCAGCAGTTCGGTCGAATCACCCCTCCACTTT. The encoded protein is CASSSVESPLHF.

The gene calls are TRBV27 and TRBJ2-7, with 8 positions matching TRBD2. The CDR3 is made up of 15 amino acids. Germline-derived CDR1 and CDR2 are MNHEY and SMNVEV (reference sequence). Trimming removed 4 bases from V and 4 bases from J; junction bases left unmatched: 9. The CDR3 DNA sequence: TGTGCCAGCAGTTCTCCCGGGGGGGGTAGGTACGAGCAGTACTTC. Translating gives CASSSPGGGRYEQYF.

This clone was recorded once. This chain uses TRBV18 with TRBJ1-2, with D possibly TRBD1 on 6 matching bases. The CDR3 length is 13 residues. The ends were cut back, 4 bases at V and 8 bases at J, with 14 bases in the middle. Germline CDR1 and CDR2: KGHSH and LQKENI. CDR3 DNA: TGTGCCAGCTCACTTACAGGGTTTGACGGCTACACCTTC. It is translated as CASSLTGFDGYTF.

V usage is TRBV7-9 and J usage is TRBJ1-6; TRBD1 is a possible D gene (5 bases). Germline lookup yields CDR1 SEHNR and CDR2 FQNEAQ (reference sequence). Trimming removed 1 base from V and 8 bases from J, with 12 bases in between. This CDR3 is built from 15 residues. CDR3 amino acids: CASSLEAGRDSPLHF. CDR3 nucleotides: TGTGCCAGCAGCTTAGAGGCAGGGCGCGATTCACCCCTCCACTTT.

CDR3 sequence reads: CASSLTVRAFF. The CDR3 DNA is TGTGCCAGCAGTCTGACAGTTAGAGCTTTCTTT. V and J are TRBV7-9 and TRBJ1-1; perhaps TRBD1 as D (5 bases). This CDR3 is 11 amino acids long. The V and J ends lost 6 bases and 10 bases respectively, with 12 bases between them. Germline V CDR1 and CDR2: SEHNR, FQNEAQ (reference sequence).

V and J are TRBV7-8 and TRBJ1-4; 9 bases agree with TRBD1. Losses at the gene ends were 5 bases for V and 7 bases for J; bases not matched to a gene: 5. Looked up from germline, CDR1 is SGHVS and CDR2 is FQNEAQ. This CDR3 has 14 residues. The CDR3 DNA reads as TGTGCCAGCAGCCTCCGGGACAGGGCTGAAAAACTGTTTTTT. This sequence encodes CASSLRDRAEKLFF.

The chain couples TRBV27 to TRBJ2-7; D is possibly TRBD1 or TRBD2 (6 bases each). The CDR3 totals 14 residues. CDR1 and CDR2 from the germline V gene are MNHEY and SMNVEV (reference sequence). The germline V and J ends were trimmed by 2 bases and 2 bases, with 10 bases remaining between them. CDR3 sequence: CASSLHGGPYEQYF. The CDR3 coding sequence is TGTGCCAGCAGTTTACACGGGGGCCCCTACGAGCAGTACTTC.

As DNA, the CDR3 is TGTGCCAGCAGCGCGGGACAGGGAACCACCGGGGAGCTGTTTTTT. Protein sequence: CASSAGQGTTGELFF. The V and J genes are TRBV9 and TRBJ2-2, with TRBD1 identical over 9 bases. V lost 3 bases and J lost 4; bases outside the gene matches: 4. CDR1 is SGDLS and CDR2 is YYNGEE in the germline V gene. The CDR3 runs 15 residues.

The V and J genes are TRBV5-1 and TRBJ2-1; perhaps TRBD2 as D (5 bases). V was pared by 0 bases and J by 3 bases, with 10 bases between. The germline gives CDR1 SGHRS, CDR2 YFSETQ. The CDR3 totals 15 residues. The CDR3 is CASSLAPTNYNEQFF. The CDR3 DNA sequence: TGCGCCAGCAGCTTGGCCCCGACTAACTACAATGAGCAGTTCTTC.

Details on this clone: The same CDR3 arises from other DNA sequences in this sample as well. This chain uses TRBV2 with TRBJ1-2; the match to TRBD1 covers 7 bases. CDR1 and CDR2 from the germline V gene are SNHLY and FYNNEI. CDR3 length: 13 residues. J lost 4 bases, V lost 6 bases, and 5 bases had no gene match. CDR3 nucleotides: TGTGCCAGCAGAGATGGACAGGCCTATGGCTACACCTTC. Translating gives CASRDGQAYGYTF.

The chain links TRBV5-6 to TRBJ1-6; TRBD1 aligns across 8 bases. This CDR3 comprises 16 residues. Trimming removed 0 bases from V and 3 bases from J; junction bases left unmatched: 2. CDR1 and CDR2 from the germline V gene are SGHDT and YYEEEE. Written as DNA, the CDR3 is TGTGCCAGCAGCTTGGTAGACAGGGGCTATAATTCACCCCTCCACTTT. This gives the protein CASSLVDRGYNSPLHF.

Only one count was recorded for this clone. The chain joins TRBV10-3 to TRBJ1-2; no clear D gene. This CDR3 comprises 15 residues. Trimming removed 6 bases at V and 4 bases at J, with 18 bases between. Germline V lookup: CDR1 ENHRY, CDR2 SYGVKD. This CDR3 is CAISAGTQNVYGYTF. In DNA form, the CDR3 reads TGTGCCATCAGCGCCGGAACACAGAACGTCTATGGCTACACCTTC.

The genes are TRBV5-4 and TRBJ2-1; D call uncertain. The ends were cut back, 0 bases at V and 9 bases at J, with 4 bases in the middle. The germline CDR1 and CDR2 sequences are SGHNT and YYREEE (reference sequence). The CDR3 covers 11 residues. The chain's CDR3 is CASSLDGEQFF. The DNA for the CDR3 is TGTGCCAGCAGCTTGGACGGTGAGCAGTTCTTC.

V usage is TRBV10-3 and J usage is TRBJ1-2; D might be TRBD1 (6 bases). The V end was cut by 4 bases, the J end by 1 base, with 10 bases between. The CDR3 has 14 amino acids. Germline V gives CDR1 ENHRY, CDR2 SYGVKD. The CDR3 nucleotides read TGTGCCATCAGTGGACAGGAGTTTAACTATGGCTACACCTTC. Translating gives CAISGQEFNYGYTF.

The chain links TRBV7-9 to TRBJ2-7; TRBD1 matches at 9 bases. This CDR3 is built from 16 residues. Germline CDR1 and CDR2: SEHNR and FQNEAQ (reference sequence). Trimming cost V 6 bases and J 7 bases; bases outside gene matches: 16. The CDR3, as DNA: TGTGCCAGCAGTCGCCCGGGACAGGGCTTATTGGGGGAGCAGTACTTC. It specifies CASSRPGQGLLGEQYF.

The V gene is TRBV6-1, the J gene TRBJ1-6; tentatively, D is TRBD1 (5 bases). The germline CDR1 and CDR2 sequences are MNHNS and SASEGT. This CDR3 has 14 residues. V gave up 9 bases and J gave up 4 bases, with 13 bases separating them. The CDR3: CASRGGGYNSPLHF. The CDR3 bases are TGTGCCAGTAGGGGCGGGGGTTATAATTCACCCCTCCACTTT.

The chain employs TRBV30 and TRBJ2-3, with D perhaps being TRBD1 or TRBD2 (5 bases each). CDR1 and CDR2 (germline): GTSNPN, SVGIG (reference sequence). Trimming shortened V by 4 bases and J by 4 bases, and 15 bases separated the two germline ends. This CDR3 contains 14 residues. CDR3: CAWTTGLSPDTQYF. The DNA for the CDR3 is TGTGCCTGGACCACGGGGCTGAGTCCAGATACGCAGTATTTT.

V usage is TRBV30 and J usage is TRBJ2-5; 8 nucleotides match TRBD1. Germline lookup yields CDR1 GTSNPN and CDR2 SVGIG (reference sequence). The junction had 3 bases not matched to a gene; V was cut back by 4 bases and J by 5 bases. The CDR3 spans 12 residues. The CDR3 sequence is CAWTGGLETQYF. For the CDR3, the DNA is TGTGCCTGGACAGGGGGCCTGGAGACCCAGTACTTC. Looking up the rest from reference TRBV30 and TRBJ2-5 gives the full variable domain: SQTIHQWPATLVQPVGSPLSLECTVEGTSNPNLYWYRQAAGRGLQLLFYSVGIGQISSEVPQNLSASRPQDRQFILSSKKLLLSDSGFYLCAWTGGLETQYFGPGTRLLVL.